This T cell receptor beta chain was sequenced in a study of blood T cell repertoires in COVID-19. The germline V gene has CDR1 LGHDT and CDR2 YNNKEL (reference sequence). The V gene end was trimmed by 5 bases and the J gene end by 5 bases; junction bases not matched to a gene: 10. This CDR3 is 17 amino acids long. This table comes from immunoSEQ multiplex PCR, and its TCRdb copy is limited to in-frame clones, with some not included. Altogether 150,000 to 200,000 clones are present, roughly 84% being singletons, with the ten largest covering more than 3%. The TCR originated in a woman aged 25 to 45 who had been exposed to COVID-19. Material for sequencing was PBMCs or T cells enriched from blood (not recorded which). V and J are TRBV3-1 (or the pseudogene TRBV3-2) and TRBJ2-2, with TRBD1 matching 11 bases. CDR3 sequence (DNA): TGTGCCAGCAGCACCAGAGGACAGGGGGCGAGTACCGGGGAGCTGTTTTTT. Encoded protein: CASSTRGQGASTGELFF.